This T cell receptor beta chain is drawn from a study of long-term antiretroviral therapy in people with HIV. As for the study in general: Samples from the earliest time points predate the 2015 immediate-ART recommendation by about a decade.

Every donor contributed at least one pre-ART and at least two post-ART PBMC samples. The CDR3 extends over 15 amino acids. V shed 2 bases and J shed 6 bases, with 17 bases lying between them. Germline CDR1 KGHSH, CDR2 LQKENI. Sequencing used immunoSEQ v3.0 at survey level. The method was immunoSEQ multiplex PCR; TCRdb's version includes in-frame clones alone and lacks a portion of them. The data show roughly 30,000 clones, with approximately 83% seen just once and under 5% held by the top ten. J is TRBJ2-7 and V is TRBV18; D ambiguous. The TCR originated in a man aged 18 to 35 with HIV. This material consisted of unsorted PBMCs, taken 0.8 years before starting antiretroviral therapy. The CDR3: CASSPGDFGESEQYF. CDR3 sequence (DNA): TGTGCCAGCTCACCAGGTGACTTTGGGGAATCCGAGCAGTACTTC.